These T cell receptor beta chains were read from a single sample in a study of neurological immune-mediated disorders. MiXCR, applied by TCRdb to the 5' RACE reads, yields one record per CDR3 protein. The profile shows 59,000 or so distinct CDR3 sequences, 10% to 15% of them singletons. Sequenced sample: PBMCs. These receptors were taken from a woman aged 60-75 years with HTLV-1-associated myelopathy (HAM/TSP). Both conserved end residues are part of each CDR3. The D gene is left open where the match is weak. Where a row states a size, it is once, few, many or the class of an expanded clone; other rows omit it.

D | J | size | V | DNA | CDR3
NA | TRBJ2-1 | medium-sized | TRBV9 | TGTGCCAGCAGCCCCATGGTCCACAATGAGCAGTTCTTC | CASSPMVHNEQFF
NA | TRBJ2-5 | many | TRBV19 | TGTGCCAGTAGAAAGACTGAACAAGAGACCCAGTACTTC | CASRKTEQETQYF
NA | TRBJ2-6 | many | TRBV14 | TGTGCCAGCAGCCAATATGGGGTCTCTGGGGCCAACGTCCTGACTTTC | CASSQYGVSGANVLTF
NA | TRBJ2-3 | few | TRBV5-1 | TGCGCCAGCAGCCTGGGACATGCCGTCAGCACAGATACGCAGTATTTT | CASSLGHAVSTDTQYF
TRBD1 | TRBJ1-1 | many | TRBV5-1 | TGCGCCAGTAACGATGGGACAGGTGGTCTCGGAGCTTTCTTT | CASNDGTGGLGAFF
TRBD2 | TRBJ2-4 | many | TRBV29-1 | TGCAGCGTTGAAGGTCGGGACTATAGGTACTTC | CSVEGRDYRYF
TRBD2 | TRBJ2-2 | many | TRBV20-1 | TGCAGTGGGAGGGCTAGCGGGAGGTCCGGGGAGCTGTTTTTT | CSGRASGRSGELFF
TRBD2 | TRBJ2-1 | once | TRBV13 | TGTGCCAGCAGCTCCAAAATGCGGGAGGGCCCCCACAATGAGCAGTTCTTC | CASSSKMREGPHNEQFF
NA | TRBJ2-3 | many | TRBV5-6 | TGTGCCAGCAGCCTCCCGACGGCAGTAAGTCGCACAGATACGCAGTATTTT | CASSLPTAVSRTDTQYF
NA | TRBJ2-2 | many | TRBV3-1 | TGTGCCAGCAGCCAAGGGTCCCAGGGTATCGGGGAGCTGTTTTTT | CASSQGSQGIGELFF
NA | TRBJ2-3 | many | TRBV6-5 | TGTGCCAGCAGTTACAACAGGGTTGACGATACGCAGTATTTT | CASSYNRVDDTQYF
TRBD2 | TRBJ2-1 | many | TRBV5-6 | TGTGCCAGCAGCGAAGGGACTAGCGGCGGCTCCTACAATGAGCAGTTCTTC | CASSEGTSGGSYNEQFF
TRBD1 | TRBJ2-2 | many | TRBV9 | TGTGCCAGCAGCACACGCCGGACAGGGGTAGGGGGCGGGGAGCTGTTTTTT | CASSTRRTGVGGGELFF
TRBD2 | TRBJ2-1 | many | TRBV3-1 | TGTGCCAGCAGCCAAGGAATAGCGGGACGGGCGGGAGAGCAGTTCTTC | CASSQGIAGRAGEQFF
TRBD2 | TRBJ2-5 | many | TRBV9 | TGTGCCAGCAGCTCCGGACTAGCGGGAGGCACAGCACAAGAGACCCAGTACTTC | CASSSGLAGGTAQETQYF
NA | TRBJ2-3 | NA | TRBV7-9 | TGTGCCAGCAGCCCCGGGGAAGGGAGCCTAGCCCCAGATACGCAGTATTTT | CASSPGEGSLAPDTQYF
TRBD2 | TRBJ2-1 | many | TRBV7-2 | TGTGCCAGCAGCCTCGGACTAGCGGGAGGGGACAATGAGCAGTTCTTC | CASSLGLAGGDNEQFF
NA | TRBJ2-3 | many | TRBV29-1 | TGCAGCGTTCAAAGAGGGGGCACAGATACGCAGTATTTT | CSVQRGGTDTQYF
NA | TRBJ2-1 | many | TRBV6-1 | TGTGCCAGCAGGGCCCTGGGAGGGGGCGCGGGGAATGAGCAGTTCTTC | CASRALGGGAGNEQFF
NA | TRBJ1-6 | many | TRBV6-5 | TGTGCCAGCAGTACCATTGTAGGGGGGAATAAGAATTCACCCCTCCACTTT | CASSTIVGGNKNSPLHF
NA | TRBJ2-1 | many | TRBV21-1 | TGTGCCAGCAGACTAGCGGGAAAGGGGTACAATGAGCAGTTCTTC | CASRLAGKGYNEQFF
TRBD2 | TRBJ2-7 | many | TRBV5-1 | TGCGCCAGCAGCTCCGGGGGTGCTAGCGGGAGCGACGAGCAGTACTTC | CASSSGGASGSDEQYF
NA | TRBJ2-5 | many | TRBV6-5 | TGTGCCAGCAGTTACTCTTGGGGGTTACAAGAGACCCAGTACTTC | CASSYSWGLQETQYF
TRBD1 | TRBJ2-3 | many | TRBV4-1 | TGCGCCAGCAGCCCTACAGGGGCCTACACAGATACGCAGTATTTT | CASSPTGAYTDTQYF
NA | TRBJ2-2 | many | TRBV12-2 | TGTGCAAGTCGTGAATCCTCCGGGACTAGCGGGAGATGCGACACCGGGGAGCTGTTTTTT | CASRESSGTSGRCDTGELFF
TRBD1 | TRBJ1-1 | many | TRBV27 | TGTGCCAGCAGCTCGGGACAGGGACTGAACACTGAAGCTTTCTTT | CASSSGQGLNTEAFF
TRBD1 | TRBJ1-5 | many | TRBV29-1 | TGCAGCGTTGAAGATGGAGGACCGGGACAGGGAGGCAATCAGCCCCAGCATTTT | CSVEDGGPGQGGNQPQHF
TRBD2 | TRBJ2-1 | few | TRBV20-1 | TGCAGTGCTGCCCGCGGGAGGGTGAGTGAGCAGTTCTTC | CSAARGRVSEQFF